Shown below are 4 T cell receptor beta chains from a single sample sequenced in a study of cytomegalovirus exposure and HLA in healthy donors. Researchers ran the PCR with 60 Vbeta and 13 Jbeta primers. The method was immunoSEQ multiplex PCR; TCRdb's version includes in-frame clones alone and lacks a portion of them. This table has approximately 91,000 clones, roughly 67% appearing once. Source material: PBMCs. The source is a human donor in good health.

The table lists this clone with a count of one. The V call is TRBV11-3, the J call TRBJ1-2; D possibly corresponds to TRBD1 (6 bases). The CDR3 covers 14 residues. With 5 bases removed from V and 8 bases from J, the gap between germline ends came to 18 bases. The germline V gene encodes CDR1 SGHNT and CDR2 YENEEA. The CDR3 sequence: CASSLNQRGGGYTF. The CDR3 bases are TGTGCCAGCAGCCTCAACCAGAGGGGGGGAGGCTACACCTTC.

The table lists this clone with a few counts. The chain recombines TRBV11-1 with TRBJ1-2, with D possibly matching TRBD1 (5 bases). CDR3 length: 13 amino acids. In germline, CDR1 is SGHAT, CDR2 FQDESV (reference sequence). Between the trimmed V and J ends, which lost 3 bases and 6 bases, there was a span of 11 bases. The CDR3: CASSFGGRNGYTF. In nucleotides, the CDR3 is TGTGCCAGCAGCTTCGGGGGAAGGAATGGCTACACCTTC. Full variable domain (remainder filled in from reference TRBV11-1 and TRBJ1-2): EAEVAQSPRYKITEKSQAVAFWCDPISGHATLYWYRQILGQGPELLVQFQDESVVDDSQLPKDRFSAERLKGVDSTLKIQPAELGDSAMYLCASSFGGRNGYTFGSGTRLTVV.

The chain links TRBV13 to TRBJ1-2, with 10 bases matching TRBD1. Germline lookup yields CDR1 PRHDT and CDR2 FYEKMQ (reference sequence). CDR3 length: 15 amino acids. J lost 5 bases, V lost 3 bases, and 6 bases had no gene match. The CDR3 region is CASSFAGTGVYGYTF. CDR3 DNA: TGTGCCAGCAGCTTTGCCGGGACAGGGGTTTATGGCTACACCTTC.

As concerns this clone: One end of the junction is discordant with germline, which a read error may explain. This sequence joins TRBV7-2 and TRBJ1-2; 10 nucleotides agree with TRBD1. Looked up from germline, CDR1 is SGHTA and CDR2 is FQGNSA. The CDR3 is made up of 15 amino acids. This CDR3 reads CASSLDRGQEYGYTF. CDR3 DNA: TGTGCCAGCAGTTTAGACAGGGGGCAGGAATATGGCTACACCTTC.